This TCR beta chain was profiled in a study of OX40 agonist ivuxolimab in advanced cancers. Study background: Averaging about 60 years in age, with a range of about 20 to 90, the cohort was around 83% male.

Generated by immunoSEQ multiplex PCR, the TCRdb table keeps only in-frame clones and is missing some. The repertoire holds around 80,000 clones, 70% to 90% seen once, with 2% to 3% in the top ten. Comments on this clone: Its matching antigen is unknown.

Findings of the study overall: Specificity for antigen went undetermined in the expanded peripheral T cells. At 0.1 to 3.0 mg/kg and by week 6, clonal expansion occurred in CD4+ and CD8+ blood T cells.

The CDR3 contains 14 residues. The trim removed 4 bases at V and 9 bases at J, leaving 9 bases unmatched. The germline CDR1 and CDR2 sequences are SGHRS and YFSETQ. Here the sequenced sample was CD4+ or CD8+ T cells sorted from blood, taken in a trial of the OX40 agonist ivuxolimab. V is TRBV5-1 and J is TRBJ2-1; 8 positions agree with TRBD1. The receptor comes from an adult with an advanced solid tumor such as melanoma, head and neck, liver or kidney cancer. The chain's CDR3 is CASSEVQGAGEQFF. Written as DNA, the CDR3 is TGCGCCAGCAGCGAGGTTCAGGGGGCAGGTGAGCAGTTCTTC.